This TCR beta chain was profiled in a study of technical replicates of blood from a few donors. V shed 2 bases and J shed 9 bases, with 16 bases lying between them. The CDR3 runs to 14 residues. Germline V gene lookup returns CDR1 GTSNPN and CDR2 SVGIG (reference sequence). The protocol was immunoSEQ multiplex PCR, while the TCRdb copy is restricted to in-frame clones and leaves out a portion. The repertoire holds tens of thousands of clones, with roughly 93% as singletons. The chain recombines TRBV30 with TRBJ2-2, with D possibly being TRBD2 (6 bases). The sequenced sample consisted of T cells isolated from PBMCs. The TCR originated in a human donor in good health. The CDR3 here is CAWSMQGGYRELFF. CDR3 coding DNA: TGTGCCTGGAGTATGCAGGGAGGCTACAGGGAGCTGTTTTTT.